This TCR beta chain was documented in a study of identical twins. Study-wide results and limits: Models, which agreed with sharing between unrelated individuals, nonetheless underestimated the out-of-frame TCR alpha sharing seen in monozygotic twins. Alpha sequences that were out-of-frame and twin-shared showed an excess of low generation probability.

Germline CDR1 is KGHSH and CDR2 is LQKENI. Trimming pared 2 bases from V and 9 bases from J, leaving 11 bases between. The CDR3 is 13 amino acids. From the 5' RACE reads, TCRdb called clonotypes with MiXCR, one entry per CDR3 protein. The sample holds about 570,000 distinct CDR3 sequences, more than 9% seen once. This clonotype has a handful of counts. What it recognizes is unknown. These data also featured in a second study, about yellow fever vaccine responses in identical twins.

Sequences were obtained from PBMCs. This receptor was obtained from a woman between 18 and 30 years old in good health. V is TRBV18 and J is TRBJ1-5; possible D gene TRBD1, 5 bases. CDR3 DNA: TGTGCCAGCTCACCAGGGACCGAACCGCCCCAGCATTTT. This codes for CASSPGTEPPQHF.